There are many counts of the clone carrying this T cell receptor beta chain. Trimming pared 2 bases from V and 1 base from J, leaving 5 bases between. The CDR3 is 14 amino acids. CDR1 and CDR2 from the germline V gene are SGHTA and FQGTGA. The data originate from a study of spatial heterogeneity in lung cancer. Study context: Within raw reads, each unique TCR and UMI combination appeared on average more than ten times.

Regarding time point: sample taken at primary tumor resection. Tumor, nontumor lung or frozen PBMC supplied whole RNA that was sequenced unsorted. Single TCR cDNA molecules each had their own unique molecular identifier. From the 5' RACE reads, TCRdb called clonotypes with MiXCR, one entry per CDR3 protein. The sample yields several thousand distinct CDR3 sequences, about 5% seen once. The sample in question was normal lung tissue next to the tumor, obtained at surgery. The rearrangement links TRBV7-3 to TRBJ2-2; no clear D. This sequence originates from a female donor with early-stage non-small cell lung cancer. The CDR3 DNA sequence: TGTGCCAGCAGCTTACTGCTGAACACCGGGGAGCTGTTTTTT. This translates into CASSLLLNTGELFF.